A selection of T cell receptor beta chains follows, all from one sample in a study of blood T cell repertoires in COVID-19. Clones were read by immunoSEQ multiplex PCR, and TCRdb kept only the in-frame ones, dropping some. Of 250,000 or so clones in the sample, about 84% were seen once. Sequenced: peripheral blood. The receptor set was obtained from a man older than 75 with acute or convalescent COVID-19. CDR3s leave out the opening cysteine and the closing phenylalanine or tryptophan. Fields, in order: CDR3 protein, V gene.

CDR3 protein: ASSLATGIATEAF
V gene: TRBV5-1

CDR3 protein: ASSPDRGEQF
V gene: TRBV5-8

CDR3 protein: ATSTGTSGGAKEQY
V gene: TRBV15

CDR3 protein: ASMGWNTEAF
V gene: TRBV27

CDR3 protein: ASSLLGAGETQY
V gene: TRBV28

CDR3 protein: ASSPRDTSSGNTIY
V gene: TRBV7-8

CDR3 protein: SARPGYEAF
V gene: TRBV20-1

CDR3 protein: ATSDFSGRSYNEQF
V gene: TRBV24-1

CDR3 protein: ASSSTPGDRGSYGYT
V gene: TRBV28

CDR3 protein: ASSPGGSGTDTQY
V gene: TRBV18

CDR3 protein: ASSRTSNRGEKLF
V gene: TRBV14

CDR3 protein: ASSLTGLAQDNEQF
V gene: TRBV5-1